This T cell receptor beta chain was identified during a study of blood T cell repertoires in COVID-19. Study background: In each case, the material was cDNA or gDNA derived from T cells, B-cell-depleted T cells, or PBMCs.

Here immunoSEQ multiplex PCR was the method, and the copy in TCRdb shows in-frame clones only, minus some. The sample records 250,000 or so clones, about 91% being singletons. This CDR3 region has 14 residues. Germline V gene sequence: CDR1 MNHEY, CDR2 SVGAGI. Trimming took 7 bases from V and 1 from J, leaving 13 bases between them. The sequence derives from a human donor in a cohort exposed to, infected with or recovered from COVID-19 (not recorded which). The donor label of this sample is uncertain. Material for sequencing was PBMCs or T cells enriched from blood (not recorded which). This rearrangement joins TRBV6-5 to TRBJ1-1; a possible D gene is TRBD1 (6 bases). The chain's CDR3 is CASNRDTENTEAFF. The CDR3 DNA reads TGTGCCAGCAATCGGGACACCGAGAACACTGAAGCTTTCTTT.